The 22 T cell receptor beta chains listed next were all sequenced from one sample in a study of blood T cells in healthy people across ages. A second PCR, run for roughly 7 to 12 cycles, used a sample-barcoded 5' primer plus a J-beta primer mix. In TCRdb, the 5' RACE reads were re-called with MiXCR into one record per CDR3 protein. Of about 780,000 distinct CDR3 sequences listed, around half were seen once; the top ten hold around 18%. The material sequenced was blood. The receptors here all came from an elderly man in good health.

The V and J genes are TRBV19 and TRBJ2-3, with D uncertain. Germline loops: CDR1 LNHDA, CDR2 SQIVND (reference sequence). V was trimmed by 9 bases and J by 0 bases, leaving 10 bases between them. The CDR3 has 13 amino acids. The CDR3 DNA reads TGTGCCAGCACACCAACTAGCACAGATACGCAGTATTTT. It codes for CASTPTSTDTQYF.

V is TRBV12-3 or TRBV12-4 and J is TRBJ2-1; 10 bases fit TRBD2. V lost 3 bases to trimming and J lost 3 bases; unmatched junction nucleotides: 5. The CDR3 loop spans 16 amino acids. CDR3 residues: CASSLTSGPRYNEQFF. CDR3 sequence (DNA): TGTGCCAGCAGTTTGACTAGCGGGCCTCGCTACAATGAGCAGTTCTTC.

This clonotype occurred a few times. The rearrangement uses TRBV6-6 and TRBJ2-1; TRBD2 matches 9 bases. The CDR3 is 15 amino acids. The germline CDR1 and CDR2 sequences are MNHNY and SVGAGI (reference sequence). V shed 7 bases and J 6 bases; nucleotides not matched to a gene: 10. CDR3 sequence: CASTPGASGTNEQFF. The DNA of the CDR3 is TGTGCCAGCACCCCTGGGGCTAGCGGGACCAATGAGCAGTTCTTC.

The rearrangement uses TRBV21-1 and TRBJ2-1; the table assigns TRBD1, which was not confirmed against the DNA. TRBV21-1 is listed as a pseudogene. CDR3 length: 16 amino acids. The chain's CDR3 is CASSIDRFNRDNEQFF. The CDR3 DNA follows: TGTGCCAGCAGCATAGACAGGTTCAATCGCGACAATGAGCAGTTCTTC.

CDR3 protein: CASTTEGSSYNEQFF. The CDR3 nucleotides read TGTGCCAGCACCACAGAGGGGAGCTCCTACAATGAGCAGTTCTTC. The V and J genes are TRBV6-2 or TRBV6-3 and TRBJ2-1, with D perhaps assigned TRBD1 or TRBD2 (5 bases each). The CDR3 has 15 amino acids. The germline V and J ends were trimmed by 7 bases and 0 bases, with 13 bases remaining between them. Germline V lookup: CDR1 MNHEY, CDR2 SVGEGT.

The sample holds one count of this clonotype. The J gene is TRBJ2-1, the V gene TRBV29-1; TRBD1 matches at 8 bases. Germline CDR1 and CDR2: SQVTM and ANQGSEA. V shed 8 bases and J 3 bases; nucleotides not matched to a gene: 9. The CDR3 has 14 residues. CDR3 protein: CSTSLDRVYNEQFF. The CDR3 DNA reads TGCAGCACATCTCTGGACAGGGTCTACAATGAGCAGTTCTTC.

The genes are TRBV20-1 and TRBJ2-3, with TRBD2 matching over 9 bases. This CDR3 contains 14 residues. CDR1 is DFQATT, CDR2 SNEGSKA, per germline (reference sequence). The junction had 7 bases not matched to a gene; V was cut back by 6 bases and J by 3 bases. CDR3 nucleotide sequence: TGCAGTGCAACGGGACTAGCAAAAACAGATACGCAGTATTTT. It specifies CSATGLAKTDTQYF.

This clonotype was seen a handful of times. The CDR3 is CASSPTGGGSPLHF. The CDR3 coding sequence is TGTGCCAGCAGCCCGACAGGGGGTGGTTCACCCCTCCACTTT. The chain couples TRBV7-8 to TRBJ1-6; 9 bases fit TRBD1. CDR3 length: 14 amino acids. In germline, CDR1 is SGHVS, CDR2 FQNEAQ. J was trimmed by 9 bases and V by 5 bases; bases with no gene match: 5.

This clonotype was observed a handful of times. V gene TRBV6-5 combines with J gene TRBJ2-3; maybe TRBD1 (6 bases). Germline-derived CDR1 and CDR2 are MNHEY and SVGAGI. CDR3 length: 15 residues. The germline V and J ends were trimmed by 0 bases and 4 bases, with 11 bases remaining between them. The DNA of the CDR3 is TGTGCCAGCAGTTACTCTACAGGGCAACCAGATACGCAGTATTTT. Translated, it gives CASSYSTGQPDTQYF.

This clonotype was recorded a few times. The chain has TRBV29-1 and TRBJ2-7; 9 positions match TRBD2. CDR1 is SQVTM and CDR2 is ANQGSEA in the germline V gene. The length of the CDR3 is 16 residues. V dropped 2 bases and J dropped 1; count of bases not matched to a gene: 9. The CDR3 region has the DNA TGCAGCGTTGAAATGGGGGCGGGAGGGCCTTCCTACGAGCAGTACTTC. Its translation: CSVEMGAGGPSYEQYF.

The chain has TRBV13 and TRBJ2-1; the D is unclear. The germline V and J ends were trimmed by 5 bases and 14 bases, with 16 bases remaining between them. The CDR3 extends over 12 amino acids. Looked up from germline, CDR1 is PRHDT and CDR2 is FYEKMQ (reference sequence). The CDR3 loop is CASSPTLTSEFF. The CDR3 nucleotides read TGTGCCAGCAGCCCGACCTTAACCTCTGAGTTCTTC.

This clonotype has ten or more counts. The rearrangement joins TRBV7-2 to TRBJ2-7; 8 bases match TRBD1. There are 15 residues in the CDR3. V lost 6 bases, J lost 4 bases, and 11 bases stayed unmatched. Looked up from germline, CDR1 is SGHTA and CDR2 is FQGNSA. The CDR3 protein is CASSREPGQAYEQYF. For the CDR3, the DNA is TGTGCCAGCAGTCGAGAGCCGGGACAGGCTTACGAGCAGTACTTC.

This clonotype showed up many times. The chain has TRBV4-2 and TRBJ2-3, with TRBD2 matching over 8 bases. The CDR3 is made up of 16 amino acids. Germline V gene lookup returns CDR1 LGHNA and CDR2 YNFKEQ. V was pared by 0 bases and J by 2 bases, with 4 bases of the junction left unmatched. CDR3 bases: TGTGCCAGCAGCCAAGAGGCGGGAGGAATCACAGATACGCAGTATTTT. Translation: CASSQEAGGITDTQYF.

This chain connects TRBV7-3 to TRBJ2-1; weak D call: TRBD2 (5 bases). CDR3 length: 13 amino acids. V lost 2 bases to trimming and J lost 9 bases, with 11 bases between them. Germline CDR1 and CDR2: SGHTA and FQGTGA. The CDR3 loop reads CASSLEGFGEQFF. CDR3 in DNA: TGTGCCAGCAGCTTAGAGGGTTTTGGTGAGCAGTTCTTC.

This chain connects TRBV20-1 to TRBJ1-4; maybe TRBD1 (5 bases). The CDR3 is 16 amino acids. CDR1 is DFQATT, CDR2 SNEGSKA, per germline (reference sequence). The V end was cut by 0 bases, the J end by 5 bases, with 16 bases between. The CDR3 protein is CSAREIRAGWNEKLFF. For the CDR3, the DNA is TGCAGTGCTAGAGAGATCCGGGCAGGGTGGAATGAAAAACTGTTTTTT.

The table lists this clonotype with a few counts. The chain has TRBV7-2 and TRBJ2-1; 10 nucleotides agree with TRBD2. V dropped 5 bases and J dropped 7; count of bases not matched to a gene: 11. The CDR3 spans 16 residues. The germline V gene encodes CDR1 SGHTA and CDR2 FQGNSA. For the CDR3, the DNA is TGTGCCAGCAGCACAGCGGGAGGGCCGAGTACGAATGAGCAGTTCTTC. Translating gives CASSTAGGPSTNEQFF.

The chain is built from TRBV7-2 and TRBJ1-1; D gene ambiguous. Germline V gene data show CDR1 as SGHTA and CDR2 as FQGNSA. The CDR3 loop spans 14 amino acids. V lost 2 bases to trimming and J lost 0 bases, with 7 bases between them. CDR3 sequence: CASSLTVMNTEAFF. In DNA, the CDR3 is TGTGCCAGCAGCTTAACGGTGATGAACACTGAAGCTTTCTTT.

The CDR3 coding sequence is TGTGCCAGCAGCCCATCCCCCGGGGGGCGAGATACGCAGTATTTT. It encodes CASSPSPGGRDTQYF. This chain links TRBV7-3 with TRBJ2-3; possibly TRBD2 for D (7 bases). Trimming cost V 5 bases and J 5 bases, with 17 bases left between them. The CDR3 loop spans 15 amino acids. The germline CDR1 and CDR2 sequences are SGHTA and FQGTGA.

Ten or more counts support this clonotype. This chain joins TRBV7-2 and TRBJ2-7, with 7 bases matching TRBD2. V was clipped by 0 bases and J by 6 bases; unmatched bases: 11. The CDR3 consists of 16 residues. CDR1 and CDR2 from the germline V gene are SGHTA and FQGNSA. CDR3 coding DNA: TGTGCCAGCAGCTTAGCGTGGGGGGGGAGTTGGGCCGAGCAGTACTTC. Protein: CASSLAWGGSWAEQYF.

This chain connects TRBV7-2 to TRBJ1-4; D is uncertain. Trimming took off 0 bases at V and 6 bases at J, with 17 bases between the two ends. The CDR3 runs to 17 residues. Per the germline V gene, CDR1 is SGHTA and CDR2 is FQGNSA. The DNA for the CDR3 is TGTGCCAGCAGCTTAGCGGGGTTTGGGTTTTCGGATGAAAAACTGTTTTTT. Protein: CASSLAGFGFSDEKLFF.

The chain uses TRBV4-3 and TRBJ2-7; TRBD1 matches 8 bases. This CDR3 has 14 amino acids. CDR1 and CDR2 (germline): LGHNA, YSLEER. Trimming cost V 1 base and J 6 bases; bases outside gene matches: 5. CDR3: CASSQGTGTGEQYF. The CDR3 DNA is TGCGCCAGCAGCCAAGGGACAGGGACAGGCGAGCAGTACTTC.

The rearrangement joins TRBV5-1 to TRBJ2-7; D uncertain. The CDR3 is 15 residues long. The V gene lost 4 bases and the J gene lost 3 bases, with 17 bases spanning the gap. Germline loops: CDR1 SGHRS, CDR2 YFSETQ. The CDR3 nucleotides read TGCGCCAGCAGCCCAGCAGGAGCAGACTTCTACGAGCAGTACTTC. As protein: CASSPAGADFYEQYF.